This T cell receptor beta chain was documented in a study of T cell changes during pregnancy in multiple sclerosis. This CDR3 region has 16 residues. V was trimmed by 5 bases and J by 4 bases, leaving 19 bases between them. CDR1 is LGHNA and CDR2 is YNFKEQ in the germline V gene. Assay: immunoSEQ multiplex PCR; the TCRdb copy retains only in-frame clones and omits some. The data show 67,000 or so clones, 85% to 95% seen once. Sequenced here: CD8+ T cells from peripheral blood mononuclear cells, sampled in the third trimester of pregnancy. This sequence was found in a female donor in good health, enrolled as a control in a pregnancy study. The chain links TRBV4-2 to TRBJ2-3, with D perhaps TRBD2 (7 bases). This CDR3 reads CASSSYLGGASDTQYF. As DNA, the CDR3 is TGTGCCAGCAGCTCTTACCTAGGGGGGGCGTCAGATACGCAGTATTTT.